What follows are 26 T cell receptor beta chains derived from one specimen sequenced in a study of T cell changes during pregnancy in multiple sclerosis (dated by TCRdb to between 2018 and 2021). Receptor amplification or capture employed the immunoSEQ multiplex PCR assay. Imported from immuneACCESS, the table was reduced by TCRdb to in-frame sequences with V and J called. These copies leave out some clones; in studies compared against another copy, an unresolved V gene accounts for under half, and the cause of the remainder is not known. The table for this sample lists 35,000 to 45,000 clones; approximately 91% of them were counted only once. The top ten hold approximately 0.62% of the sample. The sample consisted of CD4+ T cells from peripheral blood mononuclear cells, taken in the first trimester of pregnancy. The source of these receptors is a female donor with multiple sclerosis, enrolled in a pregnancy study.

The V gene is TRBV19, the J gene TRBJ2-2; D not certain. Germline loops: CDR1 LNHDA, CDR2 SQIVND (reference sequence). The CDR3 covers 13 residues. Deletions cut 4 bases from V and 7 bases from J, with 10 bases between. The CDR3 DNA is TGTGCCAGTAGTAGATTTGAGGACGGGGAGCTGTTTTTT. Protein: CASSRFEDGELFF.

The rearrangement uses TRBV5-6 and TRBJ2-1, with 9 nucleotides matching TRBD2. The CDR3 has 19 residues. Germline trimming cut 2 bases from V and 2 bases from J; bases unmatched to any gene: 14. Germline V gene sequence: CDR1 SGHDT, CDR2 YYEEEE. Here the CDR3 DNA reads TGTGCCAGCAGCTTTGGGAGGGGGCTAGCGGGGCCCCCCTACAATGAGCAGTTCTTC. Its protein is CASSFGRGLAGPPYNEQFF.

This rearrangement joins TRBV28 to TRBJ1-3; perhaps TRBD1 as D (5 bases). V lost 4 bases, J lost 1 base, and 14 bases lay in between. This CDR3 region has 16 residues. The V gene's germline CDR1 is MDHEN and CDR2 SYDVKM. The CDR3 sequence is CASSSLGAGSGNTIYF. CDR3 nucleotide sequence: TGTGCCAGCAGTTCCCTTGGGGCCGGATCTGGAAACACCATATATTTT.

The chain combines TRBV18 with TRBJ2-1; no firm D call. Germline CDR1 is KGHSH and CDR2 is LQKENI. The CDR3 runs 11 residues. The V gene lost 3 bases and the J gene lost 9 bases, with 6 bases spanning the gap. CDR3 in DNA: TGTGCCAGCTCACCGCTAATTGAGCAGTTCTTC. It codes for CASSPLIEQFF. Full variable domain (missing parts from reference TRBV18 and TRBJ2-1): NAGVMQNPRHLVRRRGQEARLRCSPMKGHSHVYWYRQLPEEGLKFMVYLQKENIIDESGMPKERFSAEFPKEGPSILRIQQVVRGDSAAYFCASSPLIEQFFGPGTRLTVL.

The chain links TRBV7-7 to TRBJ1-5; the match to TRBD1 covers 7 bases. This CDR3 is built from 16 residues. V was pared by 4 bases and J by 3 bases, with 9 bases of the junction left unmatched. From germline, CDR1 is SSHAT and CDR2 FNYEAQ (reference sequence). The CDR3 nucleotides read TGTGCCAGCAGCTCAAACAGGGGACCCTTCAATCAGCCCCAGCATTTT. It codes for CASSSNRGPFNQPQHF.

V is TRBV5-5 and J is TRBJ1-2; no clear D. V was cut by 0 bases and J by 6 bases, with 15 bases left in between. CDR3 length equals 15 residues. CDR1 is SGHKS and CDR2 is YYEKEE in the germline V gene (reference sequence). The CDR3 DNA follows: TGTGCCAGCAGCTTGGCGGGAGTAATTTCGGATGGCTACACCTTC. Protein: CASSLAGVISDGYTF.

The rearrangement links TRBV28 to TRBJ1-5; D gene unclear. The V end was cut by 7 bases, the J end by 3 bases, with 7 bases between. The germline V gene encodes CDR1 MDHEN and CDR2 SYDVKM. CDR3 length equals 12 residues. This CDR3 reads CASKRLNQPQHF. The CDR3 DNA follows: TGTGCCAGCAAGAGGCTCAATCAGCCCCAGCATTTT.

J is TRBJ2-7 and V is TRBV19; D is perhaps TRBD1 (5 bases). Looked up from germline, CDR1 is LNHDA and CDR2 is SQIVND (reference sequence). The V gene lost 5 bases and the J gene lost 6 bases, with 11 bases spanning the gap. The CDR3 runs to 12 residues. CDR3 protein: CASSGRVGEQYF. The CDR3 DNA reads as TGTGCCAGTAGTGGCAGGGTCGGCGAGCAGTACTTC.

A single count supports this clone. The V and J genes are TRBV5-1 and TRBJ1-1; 7 bases are shared with TRBD1. V lost 2 bases to trimming and J lost 3 bases; unmatched junction nucleotides: 7. The CDR3 runs to 15 residues. Germline CDR1 is SGHRS and CDR2 is YFSETQ. The CDR3 region is CASSLTRGLDTEAFF. The CDR3 region has the DNA TGCGCCAGCAGCTTAACGAGGGGGCTGGACACTGAAGCTTTCTTT.

The rearrangement uses TRBV7-8 and TRBJ2-3; 14 bases map to TRBD2. The ends lost 6 bases at V and 7 bases at J; junction bases unmatched: 9. This CDR3 is 16 amino acids long. Germline CDR1 SGHVS, CDR2 FQNEAQ. The CDR3 spells CASRLNRTSGRNTQYF. The CDR3 DNA sequence: TGTGCCAGCAGGCTAAACAGGACTAGCGGGAGGAATACGCAGTATTTT.

V gene TRBV19 combines with J gene TRBJ1-2; 7 bases agree with TRBD1. The CDR3 sequence is 15 residues long. Germline V gene sequence: CDR1 LNHDA, CDR2 SQIVND (reference sequence). V gave up 5 bases and J gave up 2 bases; unmatched junction bases: 8. CDR3 DNA sequence: TGTGCCAGTAGTTTACACCGGGACAGCAACTATGGCTACACCTTC. Amino acids: CASSLHRDSNYGYTF.

The chain uses TRBV6-4 and TRBJ2-1, with 10 bases aligning to TRBD1. CDR3 length: 14 amino acids. From germline, CDR1 is MRHNA and CDR2 SNTAGT. Trimming at V came to 3 bases and at J to 9 bases, leaving 5 bases not matched to a gene. CDR3: CASSERQGAGEQFF. The CDR3, as DNA: TGTGCCAGCAGTGAACGACAGGGGGCTGGTGAGCAGTTCTTC.

The count of this clone is one. The chain is built from TRBV9 and TRBJ1-6; the D gene is possibly TRBD1 (6 bases). The V end was cut by 0 bases, the J end by 10 bases, with 14 bases between. Germline V gene sequence: CDR1 SGDLS, CDR2 YYNGEE. There are 15 residues in the CDR3. The CDR3 sequence: CASSVAHNRESPLHF. The CDR3 DNA sequence: TGTGCCAGCAGCGTAGCGCATAACAGGGAATCACCCCTCCACTTT.

This clone showed up just a few times. The V call is TRBV27, the J call TRBJ2-1, with 8 nucleotides matching TRBD2. Germline trimming cut 6 bases from V and 0 bases from J; bases unmatched to any gene: 7. The germline CDR1 and CDR2 sequences are MNHEY and SMNVEV (reference sequence). The CDR3 loop spans 16 amino acids. The CDR3 sequence is CASRSPLADSYNEQFF. CDR3 DNA: TGTGCCAGCAGGTCCCCACTAGCGGACTCCTACAATGAGCAGTTCTTC.

J is TRBJ2-3 and V is TRBV5-1; 7 nucleotides align to TRBD2. V gave up 4 bases and J gave up 0 bases; unmatched junction bases: 11. Germline CDR1 reads SGHRS; CDR2 reads YFSETQ. The CDR3 runs to 17 residues. The CDR3 region has the DNA TGCGCCAGCAGCCGAAACCTAGCGGCGACTAGCACAGATACGCAGTATTTT. Its translation: CASSRNLAATSTDTQYF.

The genes are TRBV4-1 and TRBJ2-7, with 7 nucleotides matching TRBD2. The CDR3 is made up of 13 amino acids. V lost 4 bases and J lost 2; bases outside the gene matches: 2. CDR1 and CDR2 (germline): MGHRA, YSYEKL. CDR3 coding DNA: TGCGCCAGCAGCCGCACTAGCGCCTACGAGCAGTACTTC. Its protein product is CASSRTSAYEQYF.

This clone came up a few times. The rearrangement links TRBV10-1 to TRBJ2-4; TRBD2 matches at 11 bases. The germline V gene encodes CDR1 WNHNN and CDR2 SYGVQD (reference sequence). V lost 3 bases to trimming and J lost 8 bases; unmatched junction nucleotides: 9. The CDR3 length is 16 residues. CDR3 in amino acids: CASSEPLAGGKYIQYF. The CDR3 coding sequence is TGCGCCAGCAGTGAACCCTTAGCGGGAGGGAAATACATTCAGTACTTC.

V is TRBV15 and J is TRBJ2-1, with TRBD2 matching over 11 bases. This CDR3 contains 16 residues. J lost 6 bases, V lost 3 bases, and 7 bases had no gene match. CDR1 and CDR2 from the germline V gene are LNHNV and YYDKDF (reference sequence). CDR3 region: CATSRPGLAGRNEQFF. CDR3 nucleotides: TGTGCCACCAGCAGGCCCGGACTAGCGGGCCGCAATGAGCAGTTCTTC.

The V gene is TRBV7-8, the J gene TRBJ1-2; TRBD1 matches 7 bases. The CDR3 totals 16 residues. The V gene's germline CDR1 is SGHVS and CDR2 FQNEAQ. With 4 bases clipped from V and 5 bases from J, the junction kept 13 bases outside the gene matches. The CDR3 DNA is TGTGCCAGCAGCTCGTCAGGACAGGCGAGGGGATATGGCTACACCTTC. It translates to CASSSSGQARGYGYTF.

This clone was seen just once. The chain employs TRBV5-1 and TRBJ2-3; 8 bases align to TRBD1. V shed 4 bases and J 1 base; nucleotides not matched to a gene: 14. Looked up from germline, CDR1 is SGHRS and CDR2 is YFSETQ. The CDR3 covers 18 residues. In DNA, the CDR3 is TGCGCCAGCAGCCCGAGGACAGGGATTTGGAGCGGCACAGATACGCAGTATTTT. The encoded protein is CASSPRTGIWSGTDTQYF.

This sequence joins TRBV18 and TRBJ1-2, with 8 bases matching TRBD1. V trimming: 3 bases; J trimming: 7 bases; junction bases outside the gene matches: 13. CDR1 and CDR2 from the germline V gene are KGHSH and LQKENI. This CDR3 spans 16 amino acids. The CDR3 coding sequence is TGTGCCAGCTCACCCGGACAGGGCCCCCTCGGAGGTGGCTACACCTTC. It yields the protein CASSPGQGPLGGGYTF.

This chain connects TRBV29-1 to TRBJ2-7; tentatively, D is TRBD1 (7 bases). The germline V gene encodes CDR1 SQVTM and CDR2 ANQGSEA. V lost 7 bases and J 3 bases, leaving 13 bases between the germline ends. The CDR3 is 12 amino acids. CDR3 nucleotides: TGCAGCGCAGGGGGGTCCCTCTACGAGCAGTACTTC. Its translation is CSAGGSLYEQYF.

The chain carries TRBV7-6 and TRBJ2-1, with 8 bases that match TRBD2. Germline values: CDR1 SGHVS, CDR2 FNYEAQ. Trimming cost V 3 bases and J 8 bases; bases outside gene matches: 9. The CDR3 covers 15 residues. The CDR3 nucleotides read TGTGCCAGCAGCTTGGCAAGCGGGAGCTTCGATGAGCAGTTCTTC. It yields the protein CASSLASGSFDEQFF.

The V call is TRBV30, the J call TRBJ2-7; TRBD2 aligns across 8 bases. The CDR3 is 13 amino acids. Germline V CDR1 and CDR2: GTSNPN, SVGIG (reference sequence). The V segment lost 1 base and the J segment 4 bases; nucleotides outside the gene matches: 3. CDR3 DNA sequence: TGTGCCTGGAGTGATTCGGGGGGGTACGAGCAGTACTTC. Translation: CAWSDSGGYEQYF.

The chain has TRBV7-3 and TRBJ1-1; D remains unclear. The V gene lost 1 base and the J gene lost 1 base, with 7 bases spanning the gap. CDR3 length: 14 residues. Germline V gene sequence: CDR1 SGHTA, CDR2 FQGTGA. CDR3: CASSLSPGNTEAFF. In DNA, the CDR3 is TGTGCCAGCAGCTTAAGTCCGGGGAACACTGAAGCTTTCTTT.

The chain carries TRBV5-1 and TRBJ2-1; 7 bases are shared with TRBD2. The CDR3 length is 14 residues. Per the germline V gene, CDR1 is SGHRS and CDR2 is YFSETQ. The V gene end was trimmed by 1 base and the J gene end by 5 bases; junction bases not matched to a gene: 3. Here the CDR3 reads CASSLSGANNEQFF. CDR3 in DNA: TGCGCCAGCAGCTTGAGCGGGGCCAACAATGAGCAGTTCTTC.